The clone carrying this TCR beta chain was picked up many times. Its matching antigen is unknown. The sample comes from a study of human T cells and chemical hapten exposure. Turning to the study itself: Patch tests delivered 0.01% DPC to the upper back and were evaluated at 6 days. Study-wide points: Expanded TCR counts at PT1 were positively correlated with the patch test score.

As to time point: pre-sensitization, week 0. Stated treatment: therapeutic diphenylcyclopropenone sensitization with weekly scalp DPC. Each patch test followed a blood draw. Attachment of unique molecular identifiers to individual cDNA molecules was performed in the library. TCRdb re-called the RACE reads through MiXCR, storing one row per CDR3 protein. The sample holds 250,000 to 300,000 distinct CDR3 sequences, about 7.7% seen once. Germline values: CDR1 SNHLY, CDR2 FYNNEI. V shed 6 bases and J shed 1 base, with 10 bases lying between them. The CDR3 consists of 13 residues. The sequenced sample was whole blood, obtained in connection with sensitization to the hapten diphenylcyclopropenone (DPC). The clonotype comes from a man younger than 35 with alopecia areata. Some clones in this sample may be carry-over from other donors' samples. This rearrangement joins TRBV2 to TRBJ2-7, with D uncertain. CDR3 residues: CASSPPDSYEQYV. CDR3 sequence (DNA): TGTGCCAGCAGCCCGCCGGATTCCTACGAGCAGTACGTC.